One sample yielded the 23 T cell receptor beta chains listed below, sequenced in a study of response to subunit inactivated influenza vaccine (dated by TCRdb to 2016 to 2019). Library method: RT-PCR. Sequencing used an Illumina HiSeq 2500. TCRdb reworked the public reads: Q25 trimming with fastp, MiXCR clone assembly, productive beta chains retained. Under each unique CDR3 protein, matching rows form one entry showing the most common genes and DNA. The sample data list a few hundred thousand distinct CDR3 sequences, and 12% of these were observed just once. Roughly 7.7% of the sample rests with the top ten. The sample was non-naive T cells sorted from PBMCs, taken approximately 15 days before vaccination. The sample's cell subset or site label, decoded: memory T cell fraction. These receptors all stem from a man in his forties or fifties who received an inactivated influenza vaccine. Donor details come from another sample of the same person, matched by shared clones.

This clonotype was counted ten times or more. J is TRBJ2-5 and V is TRBV18; D remains ambiguous. Germline V gene data show CDR1 as KGHSH and CDR2 as LQKENI. This CDR3 region has 12 residues. V lost 6 bases and J 4 bases, leaving 9 bases between the germline ends. CDR3 sequence reads: CASSGVRETQYF. CDR3 coding DNA: TGTGCCAGCTCGGGCGTTCGAGAGACCCAGTACTTC.

This sequence joins TRBV27 and TRBJ2-5; unclear D gene. The V gene lost 5 bases and the J gene lost 8 bases, with 24 bases spanning the gap. The CDR3 length is 16 residues. Per the germline V gene, CDR1 is MNHEY and CDR2 is SMNVEV (reference sequence). The CDR3, as DNA: TGTGCCAGCAGTCTCAACTATGGCCTGAGGAATGAAACCCAGTACTTC. Amino acids: CASSLNYGLRNETQYF.

This clonotype was counted only a few times. The chain has TRBV7-9 and TRBJ1-1, with D perhaps TRBD1 (6 bases). Germline V gene data show CDR1 as SEHNR and CDR2 as FQNEAQ (reference sequence). V dropped 5 bases and J dropped 0 bases, with 13 bases sitting between them. The CDR3 consists of 15 residues. This chain's CDR3 is CASSPDRTMNTEAFF. As DNA, the CDR3 is TGTGCCAGCAGCCCGGACAGAACCATGAACACTGAAGCTTTCTTT.

The sample holds many counts of this clonotype. The chain uses TRBV6-2 or TRBV6-3 and TRBJ2-2; 7 nucleotides align to TRBD2. Trimming removed 6 bases from V and 7 bases from J; junction bases left unmatched: 8. This CDR3 is built from 14 residues. Looked up from germline, CDR1 is MNHEY and CDR2 is SVGEGT. The CDR3 DNA follows: TGTGCCAGCAGACCCGGACTAGAAGTCGGGGAGCTGTTTTTT. Translated: CASRPGLEVGELFF.

This clonotype turned up a few times. The CDR3, as DNA: TGTGCCACTCTGGGGCAGGGGACCGACGAGCAGTACTTC. As protein: CATLGQGTDEQYF. The chain is built from TRBV10-3 and TRBJ2-7, with D maybe TRBD1 (6 bases). The CDR3 spans 13 residues. CDR1 is ENHRY, CDR2 SYGVKD, per germline. With 10 bases removed from V and 5 bases from J, the gap between germline ends came to 18 bases.

This clonotype was counted a few times. The rearrangement links TRBV6-1 to TRBJ1-3; D is ambiguous. The germline V gene encodes CDR1 MNHNS and CDR2 SASEGT. The length of the CDR3 is 15 residues. The germline V and J ends were trimmed by 2 bases and 2 bases, with 10 bases remaining between them. CDR3 coding DNA: TGTGCCAGCAGTGAACGGATAGGAACTGGAAACACCATATATTTT. It translates to CASSERIGTGNTIYF.

This clonotype came up a few times. V and J are TRBV7-3 and TRBJ2-2; a weak D match, TRBD1 (6 bases). V was clipped by 0 bases and J by 4 bases, with 12 bases between them. This CDR3 region has 16 residues. Looked up from germline, CDR1 is SGHTA and CDR2 is FQGTGA. In DNA, the CDR3 is TGTGCCAGCAGCTTAACAACAGGGTTCGGCACCGGGGAGCTGTTTTTT. As protein: CASSLTTGFGTGELFF.

V gene TRBV5-1 combines with J gene TRBJ2-7; D is unresolved. Germline CDR1 and CDR2: SGHRS and YFSETQ. The CDR3 extends over 13 amino acids. Trimming cost V 3 bases and J 5 bases, with 12 bases left between them. CDR3 in amino acids: CASSWQLGHEQYF. Written as DNA, the CDR3 is TGCGCCAGCAGCTGGCAGCTAGGGCACGAGCAGTACTTC.

There are many counts of this clonotype. The chain carries TRBV20-1 and TRBJ2-5; possibly TRBD1 for D (6 bases). V was clipped by 4 bases and J by 2 bases, with 8 bases between them. There are 12 residues in the CDR3. The germline gives CDR1 DFQATT, CDR2 SNEGSKA (reference sequence). The CDR3 DNA sequence: TGCAGTGCTACAGGGGTTCAAGAGACCCAGTACTTC. Protein sequence: CSATGVQETQYF.

This clonotype was detected a few times. This rearrangement joins TRBV4-3 to TRBJ1-1; no clear D. The V gene lost 0 bases and the J gene lost 4 bases, with 9 bases spanning the gap. CDR1 and CDR2 (germline): LGHNA, YSLEER. The CDR3 has 14 amino acids. CDR3 sequence (DNA): TGCGCCAGCAGCCAAGAAACTCTCTCCACTGAAGCTTTCTTT. It is translated as CASSQETLSTEAFF.

This clonotype was seen ten or more times. V gene TRBV5-1 combines with J gene TRBJ2-2, with D possibly being TRBD2 (6 bases). The germline V gene has CDR1 SGHRS and CDR2 YFSETQ. Trimming took off 1 base at V and 6 bases at J, with 7 bases between the two ends. The CDR3 consists of 13 residues. For the CDR3, the DNA is TGCGCCAGCAGCTTGACGGGGGCCGGGGAGCTGTTTTTT. Its translation: CASSLTGAGELFF.

The chain couples TRBV2 to TRBJ1-1; D remains unclear. Deletions cut 0 bases from V and 2 bases from J, with 7 bases between. Germline values: CDR1 SNHLY, CDR2 FYNNEI. This CDR3 has 14 amino acids. CDR3 nucleotides: TGTGCCAGCAGTGAAGCGCTTCACAACACTGAAGCTTTCTTT. Its protein is CASSEALHNTEAFF.

The sample holds many counts of this clonotype. The J gene is TRBJ2-1, the V gene TRBV7-2; 11 nucleotides agree with TRBD2. CDR3 length equals 15 residues. The junction had 7 bases not matched to a gene; V was cut back by 6 bases and J by 6 bases. Looked up from germline, CDR1 is SGHTA and CDR2 is FQGNSA. The CDR3 is CASRTLAGGSNEQFF. CDR3 DNA: TGTGCCAGCAGGACCCTAGCGGGGGGCAGCAATGAGCAGTTCTTC.

This clonotype was picked up a small number of times. This chain connects TRBV28 to TRBJ1-1; no clear D. Per the germline V gene, CDR1 is MDHEN and CDR2 is SYDVKM. There are 15 residues in the CDR3. V was trimmed by 5 bases and J by 2 bases, leaving 15 bases between them. As DNA, the CDR3 is TGTGCCAGCAGTACAATATACAGCCCCAACACTGAAGCTTTCTTT. It encodes CASSTIYSPNTEAFF.

Only a few counts were recorded for this clonotype. V gene TRBV14 combines with J gene TRBJ2-2; D not resolved. The germline CDR1 and CDR2 sequences are SGHDN and FVKESK. The V gene lost 2 bases and the J gene lost 7 bases, with 8 bases spanning the gap. The CDR3 length is 13 residues. The CDR3 reads CASSQWVGGELFF. In DNA form, the CDR3 reads TGTGCCAGCAGCCAATGGGTCGGCGGGGAGCTGTTTTTT.

V usage is TRBV9 and J usage is TRBJ1-1, with a tentative D call TRBD1 (5 bases). Deletions cut 0 bases from V and 8 bases from J, with 11 bases between. The CDR3 spans 13 residues. CDR1 and CDR2 (germline): SGDLS, YYNGEE. DNA for the CDR3: TGTGCCAGCAGCGTAGAGTTAGACAGAGAAGCTTTCTTT. As protein: CASSVELDREAFF.

The sample holds a few counts of this clonotype. This chain links TRBV19 with TRBJ1-6; a possible D gene is TRBD1 (5 bases). V lost 7 bases and J 7 bases, leaving 14 bases between the germline ends. From germline, CDR1 is LNHDA and CDR2 SQIVND (reference sequence). This CDR3 has 14 amino acids. The CDR3 bases are TGTGCCAGTAACCGGGACGGAGTAAATTCACCCCTCCACTTT. Protein: CASNRDGVNSPLHF.

A note on this clonotype: One end of the junction does not line up with germline, which may come from a read error. V gene TRBV20-1 combines with J gene TRBJ1-1; D ambiguous. Germline values: CDR1 DFQATT, CDR2 SNEGSKA (reference sequence). The CDR3 is 12 amino acids. Here the CDR3 DNA reads TGCAGTGGTAGAGAGTACGGCACCGAAGCTTTCTTT. Residues: CSGREYGTEAFF.

This chain links TRBV12-3 or TRBV12-4 with TRBJ2-1; TRBD2 agrees at 13 bases. Trimming at V came to 6 bases and at J to 9 bases, leaving 11 bases not matched to a gene. The CDR3 is 16 residues long. The CDR3 nucleotides read TGTGCCAGCAGCCCGGGACTAGCGGGGATCAACGGTGAGCAGTTCTTC. This translates into CASSPGLAGINGEQFF.

V and J are TRBV2 and TRBJ2-1; a possible D gene is TRBD1 (5 bases). The CDR3 extends over 14 amino acids. Trimming took 7 bases from V and 0 from J, leaving 10 bases between them. The germline V gene has CDR1 SNHLY and CDR2 FYNNEI. CDR3 nucleotides: TGTGCCAGCACCAGGGTGGGCTCCTACAATGAGCAGTTCTTC. It is translated as CASTRVGSYNEQFF.

This clonotype appeared a single time. This rearrangement joins TRBV4-1 to TRBJ2-5; the match to TRBD1 covers 7 bases. Germline CDR1 and CDR2: MGHRA and YSYEKL. The CDR3 extends over 15 amino acids. Trimming removed 4 bases from V and 1 base from J; junction bases left unmatched: 6. DNA of the CDR3: TGCGCCAGCAGCCGTATTGGGACAGCCCAAGAGACCCAGTACTTC. It is translated as CASSRIGTAQETQYF.

This clonotype was seen repeatedly, ten times or more. The rearrangement joins TRBV7-9 to TRBJ2-2; D call uncertain. V shed 5 bases and J shed 4 bases, with 11 bases lying between them. The V gene's germline CDR1 is SEHNR and CDR2 FQNEAQ (reference sequence). This CDR3 is 14 amino acids long. The CDR3 nucleotides read TGTGCCAGCAGCCCAATGACCGTCACCGGGGAGCTGTTTTTT. The encoded protein is CASSPMTVTGELFF.

This clonotype was seen a handful of times. The chain has TRBV12-3 or TRBV12-4 and TRBJ1-5; D not certain. With 5 bases removed from V and 0 bases from J, the gap between germline ends came to 11 bases. The CDR3 is 15 residues long. In DNA form, the CDR3 reads TGTGCCAGCAGTCCAGAGGGATATAGCAATCAGCCCCAGCATTTT. Its translation is CASSPEGYSNQPQHF.